Listed below are T cell receptor beta chains from one sample, sequenced in a study of Ad26.COV2.S vaccination and SARS-CoV-2 variants. Some clones are missing from TCRdb's copy, which holds only in-frame ones; the method was immunoSEQ multiplex PCR. The table includes about 390,000 clones, 80% to 95% detected once. The sequencing used peripheral blood, collected in a trial of Ad26.COV2.S vaccine versus placebo. All receptors come from a person between 18 and 65 years old who received the Ad26.COV2.S COVID-19 vaccine or a placebo. Both conserved end residues are part of each CDR3. D genes are given only for firm matches. The listing skips clone size in some rows; elsewhere it reads once, few, many or a size class.

clone size | J gene | V gene | D gene | CDR3 protein | CDR3 DNA
NA | TRBJ2-3 | TRBV5-4 | TRBD2 | CASSWGRVAGSSTDTQYF | TGTGCCAGCAGCTGGGGTCGTGTAGCGGGATCCTCCACAGATACGCAGTATTTT
NA | TRBJ1-2 | TRBV29-1 | NA | CSDSPRSAGKGGYTF | TGCAGCGATAGCCCTCGCTCGGCAGGGAAGGGTGGCTACACCTTC
once | TRBJ2-3 | TRBV5-8 | NA | CASSLLRGGDTQYF | TGTGCCAGCAGCTTATTACGGGGTGGGGATACGCAGTATTTT
NA | TRBJ2-7 | TRBV27 | NA | CASSPVGTYEQYF | TGTGCCAGCAGTCCCGTTGGGACCTACGAGCAGTACTTC
once | TRBJ2-1 | TRBV6-1 | NA | CASSEWGNEQFF | TGTGCCAGCAGTGAATGGGGAAATGAGCAGTTCTTC
NA | TRBJ1-1 | TRBV18 | TRBD1 | CASFRTGRNTEAFF | TGTGCCAGCTTCCGGACAGGGCGAAACACTGAAGCTTTCTTT
once | TRBJ1-2 | TRBV15 | NA | CATSGWAPGGYGYTF | TGTGCCACCAGCGGCTGGGCCCCCGGAGGCTATGGCTACACCTTC
NA | TRBJ2-2 | TRBV5-8 | NA | CASSADTGELFF | TGTGCCAGCAGCGCCGACACCGGGGAGCTGTTTTTT
NA | TRBJ2-7 | TRBV28 | NA | CASSLGDSPYEQYF | TGTGCCAGCAGTTTAGGTGACAGTCCCTACGAGCAGTACTTC
NA | TRBJ2-5 | TRBV5-4 | NA | CASSSRQSTWETQYF | TGTGCCAGCAGCTCGCGACAGTCCACATGGGAGACCCAGTACTTC
NA | TRBJ2-7 | TRBV11-2 | NA | CASSLDSSYEQYF | TGTGCCAGCAGCTTAGACAGCAGCTACGAGCAGTACTTC
NA | TRBJ1-1 | TRBV27 | NA | CASSFLGGEAFF | TGTGCCAGCAGCTTTTTGGGTGGTGAAGCTTTCTTT
NA | TRBJ2-6 | TRBV7-8 | NA | CASSYLNSGANVLTF | TGTGCCAGCAGCTACCTTAACTCTGGGGCCAACGTCCTGACTTTC
NA | TRBJ2-1 | TRBV6-6 | NA | CASSQVAGNYNEQFF | TGTGCCAGCAGCCAGGTTGCTGGGAACTACAATGAGCAGTTCTTC
NA | TRBJ1-6 | TRBV28 | NA | CASSLLRTAYNSPLHF | TGTGCCAGCAGTTTGCTTCGGACAGCTTATAATTCACCCCTCCACTTT